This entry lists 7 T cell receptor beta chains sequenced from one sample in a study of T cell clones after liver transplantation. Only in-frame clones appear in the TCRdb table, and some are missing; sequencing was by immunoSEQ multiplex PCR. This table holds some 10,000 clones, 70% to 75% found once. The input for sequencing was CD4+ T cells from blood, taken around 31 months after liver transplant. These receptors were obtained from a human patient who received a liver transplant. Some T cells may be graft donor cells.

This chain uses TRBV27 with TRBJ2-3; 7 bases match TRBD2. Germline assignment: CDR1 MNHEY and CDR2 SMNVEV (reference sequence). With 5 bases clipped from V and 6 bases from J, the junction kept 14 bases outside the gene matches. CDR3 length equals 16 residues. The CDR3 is CASSPLSVLGGDTQYF. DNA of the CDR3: TGTGCCAGCAGTCCCCTTTCCGTTTTGGGAGGGGATACGCAGTATTTT.

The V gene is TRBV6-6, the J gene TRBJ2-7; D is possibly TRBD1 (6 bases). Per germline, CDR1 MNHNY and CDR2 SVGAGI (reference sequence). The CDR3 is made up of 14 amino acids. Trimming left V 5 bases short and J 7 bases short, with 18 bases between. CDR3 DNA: TGTGCCAGCAGTCCCCTAACGGGGACAACTGAGCAGTACTTC. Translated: CASSPLTGTTEQYF.

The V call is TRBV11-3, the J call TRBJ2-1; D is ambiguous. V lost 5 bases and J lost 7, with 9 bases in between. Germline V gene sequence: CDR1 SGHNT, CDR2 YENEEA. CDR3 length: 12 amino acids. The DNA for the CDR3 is TGTGCCAGCAGCAGAGACCGGAATGAGCAGTTCTTC. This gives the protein CASSRDRNEQFF.

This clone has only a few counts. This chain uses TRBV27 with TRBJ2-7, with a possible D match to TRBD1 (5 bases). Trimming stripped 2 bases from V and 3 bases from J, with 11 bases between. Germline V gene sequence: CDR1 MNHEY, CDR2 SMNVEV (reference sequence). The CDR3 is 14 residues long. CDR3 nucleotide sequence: TGTGCCAGCAGTTTAGGGCAGGGCAACTACGAGCAGTACGTC. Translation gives CASSLGQGNYEQYV.

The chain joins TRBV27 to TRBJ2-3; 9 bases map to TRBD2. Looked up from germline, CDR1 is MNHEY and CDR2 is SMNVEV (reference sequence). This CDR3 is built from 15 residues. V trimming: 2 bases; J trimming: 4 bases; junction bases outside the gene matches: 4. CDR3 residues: CASSLSGGKADTQYF. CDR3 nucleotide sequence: TGTGCCAGCAGTTTAAGCGGGGGGAAAGCAGATACGCAGTATTTT.

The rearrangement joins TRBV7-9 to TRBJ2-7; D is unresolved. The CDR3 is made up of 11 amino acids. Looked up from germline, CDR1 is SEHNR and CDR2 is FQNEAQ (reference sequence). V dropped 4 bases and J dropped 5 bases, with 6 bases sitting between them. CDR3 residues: CASSWADEQYF. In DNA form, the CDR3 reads TGTGCCAGCAGCTGGGCGGACGAGCAGTACTTC. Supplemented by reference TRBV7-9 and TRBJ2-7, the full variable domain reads DTGVSQNPRHKITKRGQNVTFRCDPISEHNRLYWYRQTLGQGPEFLTYFQNEAQLEKSRLLSDRFSAERPKGSFSTLEIQRTEQGDSAMYLCASSWADEQYFGPGTRLTVT.

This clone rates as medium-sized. CDR3 in DNA: TGCGCCAGCAGCTCGATAAGACAGGGCGAAGAGACCCAGTACTTC. This gives the protein CASSSIRQGEETQYF. The chain joins TRBV5-1 to TRBJ2-5; TRBD1 matches 7 bases. The CDR3 has 15 amino acids. The V segment lost 3 bases and the J segment 3 bases; nucleotides outside the gene matches: 8. Germline CDR1 and CDR2: SGHRS and YFSETQ.